Listed below are T cell receptor beta chains from one sample, sequenced in a study of blood T cell repertoires in COVID-19. Profiled with immunoSEQ multiplex PCR; TCRdb holds only in-frame clones, not every one. The sample lists hundreds of thousands of clones, 80% to 85% seen once, with approximately 5% in the top ten. The sequenced sample consisted of PBMCs or T cells enriched from blood (not recorded which). These receptors originate from a man aged 35 to 55 who had been exposed to COVID-19. Each CDR3 is given with its conserved first and last residue. A D gene is named only where the DNA matches it firmly. Clone size is not always given. Where it is, it says once, few, many or a class for expanded clones.

J gene: TRBJ1-2; V gene: TRBV10-3; D gene: NA; clone size: NA; CDR3 protein: CAIKQSYGYTF; CDR3 DNA: TGTGCCATCAAACAGTCCTATGGCTACACCTTC
J gene: TRBJ2-1; V gene: TRBV30; D gene: TRBD2; clone size: NA; CDR3 protein: CACKLAGSYNEQFF; CDR3 DNA: TGTGCCTGCAAACTAGCGGGATCCTACAATGAGCAGTTCTTC
J gene: TRBJ1-5; V gene: TRBV6-1; D gene: NA; clone size: NA; CDR3 protein: CASSGTSAGYLNQPQHF; CDR3 DNA: TGTGCCAGCAGTGGTACTTCAGCAGGGTACCTAAATCAGCCCCAGCATTTT
J gene: TRBJ1-2; V gene: TRBV6-5; D gene: NA; clone size: few; CDR3 protein: CASSLNRDPLYGYTF; CDR3 DNA: TGTGCCAGCAGCCTAAACAGGGATCCCCTTTATGGCTACACCTTC
J gene: TRBJ2-7; V gene: TRBV29-1; D gene: NA; clone size: NA; CDR3 protein: CSGGDGGPSEQYF; CDR3 DNA: TGCAGCGGCGGGGACGGGGGGCCTTCTGAGCAGTACTTC
J gene: TRBJ2-7; V gene: TRBV6-1; D gene: TRBD2; clone size: NA; CDR3 protein: CASSENILAGGWEQYF; CDR3 DNA: TGTGCCAGCAGTGAAAACATACTAGCGGGAGGGTGGGAGCAGTACTTC
J gene: TRBJ1-4; V gene: TRBV3-1/TRBV3-2; D gene: NA; clone size: few; CDR3 protein: CASTSDTDEKLFF; CDR3 DNA: TGTGCCAGCACATCCGACACTGATGAAAAACTGTTTTTT
J gene: TRBJ2-1; V gene: TRBV2; D gene: TRBD2; clone size: NA; CDR3 protein: CASKYQAGLYNEQFF; CDR3 DNA: TGTGCCAGCAAATATCAAGCGGGATTATACAATGAGCAGTTCTTC
J gene: TRBJ2-5; V gene: TRBV6-5; D gene: TRBD2; clone size: NA; CDR3 protein: CASSSPTSGSWETQYF; CDR3 DNA: TGTGCCAGCAGTTCCCCGACTAGCGGGAGTTGGGAGACCCAGTACTTC
J gene: TRBJ2-1; V gene: TRBV10-1; D gene: TRBD2; clone size: once; CDR3 protein: CASSESISGKNEQFF; CDR3 DNA: TGCGCCAGCAGTGAGTCGATTAGCGGGAAAAATGAGCAGTTCTTC
J gene: TRBJ2-1; V gene: TRBV9; D gene: NA; clone size: NA; CDR3 protein: CASSPGAYNEQFF; CDR3 DNA: TGTGCCAGCAGCCCAGGCGCGTACAATGAGCAGTTCTTC
J gene: TRBJ2-1; V gene: TRBV12-3/TRBV12-4; D gene: NA; clone size: NA; CDR3 protein: CASSSDGNEQFF; CDR3 DNA: TGTGCCAGCAGCTCTGACGGGAATGAGCAGTTCTTC
J gene: TRBJ2-1; V gene: TRBV6-5; D gene: TRBD1; clone size: NA; CDR3 protein: CASRRQGSDEQFF; CDR3 DNA: TGTGCCAGCAGGCGACAGGGTTCCGATGAGCAGTTCTTC
J gene: TRBJ2-7; V gene: TRBV7-9; D gene: TRBD1; clone size: NA; CDR3 protein: CASSSTGGAWDEQYF; CDR3 DNA: TGTGCCAGCAGCTCCACAGGGGGCGCTTGGGACGAGCAGTACTTC
J gene: TRBJ2-3; V gene: TRBV10-1; D gene: TRBD2; clone size: NA; CDR3 protein: CASSDHPSGRADTQYF; CDR3 DNA: TGCGCCAGCAGTGATCACCCTAGCGGGAGGGCAGATACGCAGTATTTT
J gene: TRBJ2-7; V gene: TRBV7-9; D gene: NA; clone size: NA; CDR3 protein: CASSPLEVEQYF; CDR3 DNA: TGTGCCAGCAGCCCCTTGGAGGTCGAGCAGTACTTC
J gene: TRBJ1-4; V gene: TRBV7-2; D gene: TRBD1; clone size: NA; CDR3 protein: CASRTGTGDVAGEKLFF; CDR3 DNA: TGTGCCAGCAGGACCGGGACAGGGGATGTGGCGGGTGAAAAACTGTTTTTT
J gene: TRBJ1-1; V gene: TRBV6-5; D gene: TRBD1; clone size: NA; CDR3 protein: CASSNTGGGDTEAFF; CDR3 DNA: TGTGCCAGCAGTAACACAGGGGGAGGGGACACTGAAGCTTTCTTT
J gene: TRBJ2-3; V gene: TRBV24-1; D gene: TRBD2; clone size: NA; CDR3 protein: CATSDSGRSDTQYF; CDR3 DNA: TGTGCCACCAGTGATAGCGGGAGGTCAGATACGCAGTATTTT
J gene: TRBJ1-1; V gene: TRBV30; D gene: NA; clone size: NA; CDR3 protein: CAWQTTGLSNTEAFF; CDR3 DNA: TGTGCCTGGCAAACTACGGGACTCTCGAACACTGAAGCTTTCTTT
J gene: TRBJ1-2; V gene: TRBV7-3; D gene: TRBD1; clone size: NA; CDR3 protein: CASSPMSTGAGGYTF; CDR3 DNA: TGTGCCAGCAGCCCCATGTCGACAGGGGCTGGTGGCTACACCTTC
J gene: TRBJ1-4; V gene: TRBV5-1; D gene: TRBD1; clone size: NA; CDR3 protein: CASSGGTGHEKLFF; CDR3 DNA: TGCGCCAGCAGCGGCGGGACAGGGCATGAAAAACTGTTTTTT
J gene: TRBJ2-2; V gene: TRBV7-8; D gene: NA; clone size: NA; CDR3 protein: CASSRAGENTGELFF; CDR3 DNA: TGTGCCAGCAGCCGAGCAGGGGAGAACACCGGGGAGCTGTTTTTT
J gene: TRBJ1-3; V gene: TRBV7-9; D gene: NA; clone size: NA; CDR3 protein: CASSFWSNGGNTIYF; CDR3 DNA: TGTGCCAGCAGCTTTTGGTCTAATGGTGGAAACACCATATATTTT
J gene: TRBJ1-4; V gene: TRBV5-1; D gene: NA; clone size: NA; CDR3 protein: CASSLGRGDEKLFF; CDR3 DNA: TGCGCCAGCAGCTTGGGTAGAGGAGATGAAAAACTGTTTTTT
J gene: TRBJ2-1; V gene: TRBV6-5; D gene: NA; clone size: NA; CDR3 protein: CASSSTGRPYNEQFF; CDR3 DNA: TGTGCCAGCAGTTCGACAGGCCGTCCCTACAATGAGCAGTTCTTC
J gene: TRBJ1-4; V gene: TRBV11-3; D gene: NA; clone size: NA; CDR3 protein: CASSFSQNEKLFF; CDR3 DNA: TGTGCCAGCAGCTTCTCGCAGAATGAAAAACTGTTTTTT
J gene: TRBJ2-2; V gene: TRBV5-1; D gene: TRBD2; clone size: NA; CDR3 protein: CASSRGLAGIRGTGELFF; CDR3 DNA: TGCGCCAGCAGCCGGGGACTAGCGGGAATCCGTGGCACCGGGGAGCTGTTTTTT
J gene: TRBJ2-5; V gene: TRBV6-5; D gene: NA; clone size: many; CDR3 protein: CASNVQGYQETQYF; CDR3 DNA: TGTGCCAGCAACGTTCAGGGGTACCAAGAGACCCAGTACTTC
J gene: TRBJ1-5; V gene: TRBV19; D gene: NA; clone size: NA; CDR3 protein: CASSPREGNQPQHF; CDR3 DNA: TGTGCCAGTAGTCCCAGGGAGGGGAATCAGCCCCAGCATTTT
J gene: TRBJ2-7; V gene: TRBV7-7; D gene: TRBD1; clone size: NA; CDR3 protein: CASSRRPPRDSDRKSSYEQYF; CDR3 DNA: TGTGCTAGCAGCCGCCGCCCACCCCGGGACAGTGACCGTAAGAGCTCCTACGAGCAGTACTTC
J gene: TRBJ2-7; V gene: TRBV25-1; D gene: NA; clone size: NA; CDR3 protein: CASQPGDYEQYF; CDR3 DNA: TGTGCCAGCCAACCGGGAGACTACGAGCAGTACTTC
J gene: TRBJ2-5; V gene: TRBV6-1; D gene: NA; clone size: NA; CDR3 protein: CASREVNLWYF; CDR3 DNA: TGTGCCAGCAGGGAAGTGAACCTATGGTACTTC
J gene: TRBJ1-4; V gene: TRBV6-5; D gene: NA; clone size: NA; CDR3 protein: CASSRSHNEKLFF; CDR3 DNA: TGTGCCAGCAGTAGAAGCCATAATGAAAAACTGTTTTTT
J gene: TRBJ1-3; V gene: TRBV5-6; D gene: TRBD1; clone size: NA; CDR3 protein: CASSVGPGGGGLYTIYF; CDR3 DNA: TGTGCCAGCAGCGTTGGGCCAGGGGGCGGCGGATTATACACCATATATTTT
J gene: TRBJ1-3; V gene: TRBV7-9; D gene: NA; clone size: NA; CDR3 protein: CASSWVQTKYSGNTIYF; CDR3 DNA: TGTGCCAGCAGTTGGGTTCAGACAAAGTACTCTGGAAACACCATATATTTT
J gene: TRBJ1-3; V gene: TRBV28; D gene: NA; clone size: NA; CDR3 protein: CASSNSGNTIYF; CDR3 DNA: TGTGCCAGCAGCAATTCTGGAAACACCATATATTTT
J gene: TRBJ1-3; V gene: TRBV18; D gene: NA; clone size: NA; CDR3 protein: CASSTAPSSGNTIYF; CDR3 DNA: TGTGCCAGCTCAACCGCTCCCAGCTCTGGAAACACCATATATTTT
J gene: TRBJ1-1; V gene: TRBV30; D gene: NA; clone size: NA; CDR3 protein: CAWSVQGQHAAFF; CDR3 DNA: TGTGCCTGGAGTGTTCAGGGCCAACACGCAGCTTTCTTT
J gene: TRBJ2-2; V gene: TRBV6-9; D gene: TRBD2; clone size: NA; CDR3 protein: CASSSGEGGELFF; CDR3 DNA: TGTGCCAGCAGTTCCGGGGAGGGTGGGGAGCTGTTTTTT
J gene: TRBJ2-5; V gene: TRBV7-2; D gene: NA; clone size: NA; CDR3 protein: CASSPRGRETQYF; CDR3 DNA: TGTGCCAGCAGCCCCAGGGGAAGGGAGACCCAGTACTTC
J gene: TRBJ1-1; V gene: TRBV7-9; D gene: NA; clone size: NA; CDR3 protein: CASSLMGPEGAEAFF; CDR3 DNA: TGTGCCAGCAGCTTAATGGGCCCGGAGGGCGCTGAAGCTTTCTTT
J gene: TRBJ2-2; V gene: TRBV5-6; D gene: NA; clone size: NA; CDR3 protein: CASSLIRVATGELFF; CDR3 DNA: TGTGCCAGCAGCTTGATCAGGGTAGCCACCGGGGAGCTGTTTTTT